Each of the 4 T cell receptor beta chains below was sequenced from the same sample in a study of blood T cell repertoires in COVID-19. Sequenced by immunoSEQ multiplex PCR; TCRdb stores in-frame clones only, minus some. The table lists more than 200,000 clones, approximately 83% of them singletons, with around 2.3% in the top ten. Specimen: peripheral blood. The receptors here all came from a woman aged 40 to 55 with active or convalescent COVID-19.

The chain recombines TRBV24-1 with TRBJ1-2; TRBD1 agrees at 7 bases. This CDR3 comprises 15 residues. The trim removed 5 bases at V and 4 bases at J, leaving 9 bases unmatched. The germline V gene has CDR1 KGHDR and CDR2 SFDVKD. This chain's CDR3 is CATSAPQGSIYGYTF. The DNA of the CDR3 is TGTGCCACCAGTGCTCCACAGGGGAGTATCTATGGCTACACCTTC.

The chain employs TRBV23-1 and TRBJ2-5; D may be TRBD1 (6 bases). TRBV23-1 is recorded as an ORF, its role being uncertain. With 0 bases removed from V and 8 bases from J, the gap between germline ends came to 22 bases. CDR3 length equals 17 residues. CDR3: CASSQSGPGECKRTQYF. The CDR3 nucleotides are TGCGCCAGCAGTCAATCCGGACCAGGGGAATGCAAGAGAACCCAGTACTTC.

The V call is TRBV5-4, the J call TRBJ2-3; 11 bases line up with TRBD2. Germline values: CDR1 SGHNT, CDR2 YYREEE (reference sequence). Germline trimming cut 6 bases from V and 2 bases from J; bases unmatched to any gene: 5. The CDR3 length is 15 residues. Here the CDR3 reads CASTLAGGTTDTQYF. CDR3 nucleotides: TGTGCCAGCACCTTAGCGGGAGGGACCACAGATACGCAGTATTTT.

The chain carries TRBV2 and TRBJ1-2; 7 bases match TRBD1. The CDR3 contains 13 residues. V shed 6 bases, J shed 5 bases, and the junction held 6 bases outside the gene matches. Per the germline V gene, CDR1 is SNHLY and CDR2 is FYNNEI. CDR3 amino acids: CASSRDSPYGYTF. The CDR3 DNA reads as TGTGCCAGCAGCCGGGACAGCCCTTATGGCTACACCTTC.